One T cell receptor beta chain is described in this entry. Antigen specificity is unknown. The CDR3 is 17 amino acids. V was shortened by 4 bases and J by 3 bases, with 20 bases between the two germline ends. In germline, CDR1 is LGHNA, CDR2 YSLEER. This sample was included in a study of response to subunit inactivated influenza vaccine. Study results and caveats: Authors suggested that a seasonal influenza vaccination recruits few new T cells each time.

MiXCR, run by TCRdb on the RT-PCR reads, gives a single entry per CDR3 protein. This table holds about 570,000 distinct CDR3 sequences, about 11% found once. The receptor was derived from a man aged 45 to 65 who received an inactivated influenza vaccine. The material sequenced was PBMCs from blood, taken on the day of vaccination. V usage is TRBV4-3 and J usage is TRBJ2-3, with D perhaps matching TRBD2 (5 bases). The CDR3 DNA reads TGCGCCAGCAGCCTAAAGGTATTCGCAGCGGAAACAGATACGCAGTATTTT. It yields the protein CASSLKVFAAETDTQYF.